One and the same sample provided the 2 T cell receptor beta chains below, sequenced in a study of blood T cell repertoires in COVID-19. Data came from immunoSEQ multiplex PCR; TCRdb stores just in-frame clones and leaves some out. The table includes 110,000 to 150,000 clones, 80% to 90% detected once. The source material was peripheral blood. These receptors were collected from a woman aged 45-65 years with acute or convalescent COVID-19.

The rearrangement uses TRBV6-6 and TRBJ1-1; D is perhaps TRBD1 (5 bases). Trimming pared 0 bases from V and 3 bases from J, leaving 11 bases between. This CDR3 comprises 15 residues. Looked up from germline, CDR1 is MNHNY and CDR2 is SVGAGI (reference sequence). This CDR3 reads CASSYSGGSHTEAFF. The CDR3, as DNA: TGTGCCAGCAGTTACTCGGGGGGATCTCACACTGAAGCTTTCTTT.

V usage is TRBV24-1 and J usage is TRBJ2-3, with 10 bases matching TRBD1. Germline V gives CDR1 KGHDR, CDR2 SFDVKD. J was trimmed by 12 bases and V by 0 bases; bases with no gene match: 8. The CDR3 consists of 15 residues. As DNA, the CDR3 is TGTGCCACCAGTGATTTGGGACAGGGGGGGGTTGTACAGTATTTT. As protein: CATSDLGQGGVVQYF.